Following are 9 T cell receptor beta chains from one sample sequenced in a study of identical twins. One entry per CDR3 protein, called by TCRdb with MiXCR from the 5' RACE reads. The table lists more than 650,000 distinct CDR3 sequences, roughly 6% of them singletons. Sequences were obtained from naive T cells sorted from blood. Every receptor here comes from a man between 18 and 35 years old in good health.

The chain employs TRBV11-2 and TRBJ2-3; D unresolved. This CDR3 is 16 amino acids long. Per germline, CDR1 SGHAT and CDR2 FQNNGV. V was clipped by 5 bases and J by 0 bases, with 15 bases between them. CDR3 in DNA: TGTGCCAGCAGCGACGAACGGATTCCTAGCACAGATACGCAGTATTTT. Protein sequence: CASSDERIPSTDTQYF. Full variable domain (remainder filled in from reference TRBV11-2 and TRBJ2-3): EAGVAQSPRYKIIEKRQSVAFWCNPISGHATLYWYQQILGQGPKLLIQFQNNGVVDDSQLPKDRFSAERLKGVDSTLKIQPAKLEDSAVYLCASSDERIPSTDTQYFGPGTRLTVL.

In this sample, this clonotype turned up a few times. The chain joins TRBV4-2 to TRBJ2-7; D is possibly TRBD1 or TRBD2 (5 bases each). CDR1 LGHNA and CDR2 YNFKEQ come from the germline V gene. V lost 0 bases to trimming and J lost 5 bases, with 11 bases between them. This CDR3 is 14 amino acids long. The CDR3 region has the DNA TGTGCCAGCAGCCAAGATCTCCGAGGGGACGAGCAGTACTTC. Protein sequence: CASSQDLRGDEQYF.

As DNA, the CDR3 is TGTGCCAGCAGTAAGGACGATATCAGGGGCCCAGAGGGCTACACCTTC. This sequence encodes CASSKDDIRGPEGYTF. V gene TRBV12-3 or TRBV12-4 combines with J gene TRBJ1-2; a weak D match, TRBD1 (6 bases). CDR3 length: 16 residues. The V and J ends lost 5 bases and 8 bases respectively, with 24 bases between them.

This chain joins TRBV27 and TRBJ2-7; D may be TRBD1 or TRBD2 (5 bases each). The CDR3 covers 15 residues. Germline values: CDR1 MNHEY, CDR2 SMNVEV (reference sequence). V was cut by 6 bases and J by 2 bases, with 17 bases left in between. The CDR3 loop reads CASSLGTPVAYEQYF. The CDR3 nucleotides read TGTGCCAGCAGCCTCGGGACCCCGGTCGCCTACGAGCAGTACTTC.

This clonotype was counted many times. The V call is TRBV5-1, the J call TRBJ2-5, with 10 bases fitting TRBD2. This CDR3 contains 15 residues. The germline V gene has CDR1 SGHRS and CDR2 YFSETQ. Germline trimming cut 1 base from V and 2 bases from J; bases unmatched to any gene: 2. CDR3 DNA: TGCGCCAGCAGCTTGACTAGCGGGACACAAGAGACCCAGTACTTC. Translation: CASSLTSGTQETQYF.

This clonotype was seen many times. The V call is TRBV24-1, the J call TRBJ2-1; possibly TRBD2 for D (6 bases). The CDR3 has 13 residues. Per germline, CDR1 KGHDR and CDR2 SFDVKD. V lost 7 bases to trimming and J lost 1 base, with 7 bases between them. CDR3: CATREGSYNEQFF. As DNA, the CDR3 is TGTGCCACCAGGGAGGGTTCCTACAATGAGCAGTTCTTC.

This clonotype appeared a few times. The V call is TRBV7-6, the J call TRBJ2-2; D might be TRBD1 (5 bases). V gave up 4 bases and J gave up 5 bases, with 11 bases separating them. This CDR3 has 14 residues. CDR1 is SGHVS and CDR2 is FNYEAQ in the germline V gene. The CDR3 region is CASSSRKGTGELFF. For the CDR3, the DNA is TGTGCCAGCAGCTCCCGTAAGGGGACCGGGGAGCTGTTTTTT.

In this sample, this clonotype turned up many times. This rearrangement joins TRBV5-1 to TRBJ2-5; D gene uncertain. CDR1 is SGHRS and CDR2 is YFSETQ in the germline V gene. Trimming took off 0 bases at V and 3 bases at J, with 6 bases between the two ends. The CDR3 is 13 amino acids. The CDR3 here is CASSLDTKETQYF. The DNA of the CDR3 is TGCGCCAGCAGCTTGGACACGAAAGAGACCCAGTACTTC.

This clonotype was observed many times. The chain couples TRBV20-1 to TRBJ2-1, with TRBD1 as a possible D gene (5 bases). The V end lost 5 bases, the J end lost 8 bases, and 13 bases lay between the germline ends. The CDR3 sequence is 12 residues long. Germline assignment: CDR1 DFQATT and CDR2 SNEGSKA (reference sequence). The CDR3 is CSAVVWGDEQFF. Written as DNA, the CDR3 is TGCAGTGCTGTAGTGTGGGGCGATGAGCAGTTCTTC.